A single sample gave rise to the 2 T cell receptor beta chains below, sequenced in a study of Graves' ophthalmopathy and Graves' hyperthyroidism. The authors amplified TCR beta CDR3 regions, and they did so from RNA transcripts for repertoire sequencing. The authors performed first-round RT-PCR with HTBI primers and then a second-round multiplex PCR. TCRdb redid the calling of the multiplex PCR reads with MiXCR, one entry per CDR3 protein. This table has about 740,000 distinct CDR3 sequences, roughly two fifths appearing once. The sequencing input was peripheral blood. The receptors were sampled from an adult man with Graves' ophthalmopathy.

This clonotype has a handful of counts. The rearrangement joins TRBV11-2 to TRBJ2-5; TRBD2 is a possible D gene (7 bases). CDR3 size: 17 residues. Trimming cost V 3 bases and J 6 bases, with 23 bases left between them. The germline CDR1 and CDR2 sequences are SGHAT and FQNNGV. The CDR3 is CASSLGGGTSPKKTQYF. CDR3 nucleotide sequence: TGTGCCAGCAGCTTGGGAGGGGGGACCTCTCCAAAGAAGACCCAGTACTTC.

Comment on this clonotype: Germline is not matched at one junction end, which may reflect a read error. This rearrangement joins TRBV25-1 to TRBJ2-6, with D perhaps being TRBD1 or TRBD2 (6 bases each). Germline V gives CDR1 MGHDK, CDR2 SYGVNS. The CDR3 extends over 19 amino acids. Here the CDR3 reads CASSQVGGPGGAGANILTF. The CDR3 DNA follows: TGTGCCAGCAGCCAAGTGGGGGGCCCCGGGGGCGCTGGGGCCAACATCCTGACTTTC.